These 26 T cell receptor beta chains were all obtained from the same sample, sequenced in a study of cytomegalovirus exposure and HLA in healthy donors. Assay: immunoSEQ multiplex PCR; the TCRdb copy retains only in-frame clones and omits some. The sample carries hundreds of thousands of clones, 87% recorded once. Sequenced: PBMCs. Receptor source: a woman aged 18-29 years in good health and CMV-seropositive.

The chain combines TRBV2 with TRBJ2-5; TRBD2 might be the D (6 bases). Germline V gives CDR1 SNHLY, CDR2 FYNNEI. V lost 8 bases, J lost 1 base, and 14 bases lay in between. This CDR3 comprises 14 residues. The CDR3 sequence: CASRLVTLQETQYF. DNA for the CDR3: TGTGCCAGCCGACTAGTAACCCTCCAAGAGACCCAGTACTTC. The whole variable domain, remainder taken from reference TRBV2 and TRBJ2-5, is EPEVTQTPSHQVTQMGQEVILRCVPISNHLYFYWYRQILGQKVEFLVSFYNNEISEKSEIFDDQFSVERPDGSNFTLKIRSTKLEDSAMYFCASRLVTLQETQYFGPGTRLLVL.

The chain employs TRBV13 and TRBJ2-7; TRBD1 aligns across 7 bases. CDR3 length: 14 amino acids. The ends lost 5 bases at V and 12 bases at J; junction bases unmatched: 16. Germline CDR1 reads PRHDT; CDR2 reads FYEKMQ (reference sequence). The CDR3 DNA follows: TGTGCCAGCAGCGCCGGACAGGCCCTTACGGACCGGTACTTC. This sequence encodes CASSAGQALTDRYF.

CDR3: CAWSQDNNSGNTIYF. CDR3 nucleotides: TGTGCCTGGAGTCAGGACAATAACTCTGGAAACACCATATATTTT. The chain recombines TRBV30 with TRBJ1-3, with a weak D call TRBD1 (5 bases). This CDR3 comprises 15 residues. Germline V gene data show CDR1 as GTSNPN and CDR2 as SVGIG (reference sequence). V lost 2 bases and J lost 0, with 11 bases in between. The whole variable domain, remainder taken from reference TRBV30 and TRBJ1-3, is SQTIHQWPATLVQPVGSPLSLECTVEGTSNPNLYWYRQAAGRGLQLLFYSVGIGQISSEVPQNLSASRPQDRQFILSSKKLLLSDSGFYLCAWSQDNNSGNTIYFGEGSWLTVV.

For this clone: At one end, the junction sequence differs from germline, possibly due to a read error. The V call is TRBV10-2, the J call TRBJ2-3; perhaps TRBD2 as D (6 bases). CDR1 WSHSY and CDR2 SAAADI come from the germline V gene. The CDR3 totals 14 residues. The CDR3 coding sequence is TGCGCCAGCATTGAGCGGGTTAGCACAGATACGCAGTATTTT. This translates into CASIERVSTDTQYF.

The J gene is TRBJ1-1, the V gene TRBV4-1; D is unresolved. Between the trimmed V and J ends, which lost 1 base and 1 base, there was a span of 7 bases. Germline-derived CDR1 and CDR2 are MGHRA and YSYEKL. The CDR3 runs to 14 residues. In DNA form, the CDR3 reads TGCGCCAGCAGCCAAGGGAGAGGGAACACTGAAGCTTTCTTT. Protein product: CASSQGRGNTEAFF.

This chain links TRBV28 with TRBJ1-1; 7 positions agree with TRBD1. Germline values: CDR1 MDHEN, CDR2 SYDVKM. V shed 4 bases and J 1 base; nucleotides not matched to a gene: 3. There are 14 residues in the CDR3. CDR3 residues: CASSSGQPNTEAFF. CDR3 nucleotides: TGTGCCAGCAGTTCGGGACAGCCGAACACTGAAGCTTTCTTT.

CDR3: CASSLDTRYEQYF. The DNA of the CDR3 is TGTGCCAGCAGCTTGGACACCAGATACGAGCAGTACTTC. V gene TRBV6-5 combines with J gene TRBJ2-7, with a weak D call TRBD1 (5 bases). The ends were cut back, 6 bases at V and 4 bases at J, with 13 bases in the middle. This CDR3 has 13 amino acids. The germline gives CDR1 MNHEY, CDR2 SVGAGI.

The chain joins TRBV5-4 to TRBJ1-2; no clear D. Germline V gene data show CDR1 as SGHNT and CDR2 as YYREEE (reference sequence). V was clipped by 0 bases and J by 4 bases, with 10 bases between them. CDR3 length: 14 amino acids. The CDR3 DNA reads as TGTGCCAGCAGCTTGGAACAGACCCGCTATGGCTACACCTTC. As protein: CASSLEQTRYGYTF.

The CDR3 reads CASSPAGLGSSYNEQFF. CDR3 in DNA: TGTGCCAGCAGTCCCGCGGGACTAGGAAGCTCCTACAATGAGCAGTTCTTC. V gene TRBV27 combines with J gene TRBJ2-1, with 8 bases matching TRBD2. This CDR3 has 17 amino acids. Per the germline V gene, CDR1 is MNHEY and CDR2 is SMNVEV (reference sequence). V was pared by 5 bases and J by 0 bases, with 9 bases of the junction left unmatched.

This chain links TRBV21-1 with TRBJ1-5; TRBD1, the table's D call, was not compared with the DNA. TRBV21-1 is designated a pseudogene. This CDR3 has 12 amino acids. CDR3 residues: CASSTGRQPQHF. CDR3 coding DNA: TGTGCCAGCAGCACTGGGCGACAGCCCCAGCATTTT.

The V and J genes are TRBV7-9 and TRBJ1-2; the D is unclear. The germline V gene encodes CDR1 SEHNR and CDR2 FQNEAQ (reference sequence). The V and J ends lost 2 bases and 8 bases respectively, with 12 bases between them. The CDR3 is made up of 13 amino acids. The CDR3 DNA reads as TGTGCCAGCAGCTTAATGACACCTCTAGGCTACACCTTC. Its translation: CASSLMTPLGYTF.

The chain carries TRBV5-5 and TRBJ1-2; 7 nucleotides align to TRBD1. This CDR3 has 15 residues. The J segment lost 2 bases and the V segment lost 0 bases, leaving 4 bases of the junction unmatched. CDR1 is SGHKS, CDR2 YYEKEE, per germline (reference sequence). The CDR3 nucleotides read TGTGCCAGCAGCTTGGAGGACAGGCCGAACTATGGCTACACCTTC. Translated: CASSLEDRPNYGYTF.

The chain carries TRBV27 and TRBJ2-1, with 7 nucleotides matching TRBD2. This CDR3 region has 15 residues. Germline V lookup: CDR1 MNHEY, CDR2 SMNVEV (reference sequence). The V and J ends lost 2 bases and 7 bases, in that order; junction bases with no gene match: 8. The CDR3, as DNA: TGTGCCAGCAGTTTAAGGGCTAGCGGAGCTAATGAGCAGTTCTTC. Its translation: CASSLRASGANEQFF.

The chain recombines TRBV7-6 with TRBJ2-2; 9 bases are a match to TRBD2. The CDR3 runs 16 residues. Germline CDR1 reads SGHVS; CDR2 reads FNYEAQ. The junction had 5 bases not matched to a gene; V was cut back by 1 base and J by 5 bases. The CDR3 region has the DNA TGTGCCAGCAGCTTAGGGCGGGAGGGCCCGACCGGGGAGCTGTTTTTT. Translating gives CASSLGREGPTGELFF.

The chain uses TRBV4-1 and TRBJ1-1; D gene ambiguous. The germline V and J ends were trimmed by 4 bases and 0 bases, with 18 bases remaining between them. The germline V gene encodes CDR1 MGHRA and CDR2 YSYEKL. This CDR3 contains 17 residues. The CDR3 DNA sequence: TGCGCCAGCAGCCTTTCAGTAATCGGCAGGATGAACACTGAAGCTTTCTTT. As protein: CASSLSVIGRMNTEAFF.

The chain has TRBV7-9 and TRBJ2-1, with 7 bases identical to TRBD1. Germline V CDR1 and CDR2: SEHNR, FQNEAQ (reference sequence). V dropped 4 bases and J dropped 4; count of bases not matched to a gene: 7. The CDR3 is 15 residues long. Here the CDR3 reads CASSSDRVPYNEQFF. CDR3 bases: TGTGCCAGCAGCTCAGACAGGGTGCCTTACAATGAGCAGTTCTTC.

This clone was seen a few times. V gene TRBV7-9 combines with J gene TRBJ1-4; D might be TRBD1 (6 bases). The CDR3 contains 15 residues. The V gene lost 2 bases and the J gene lost 5 bases, with 12 bases spanning the gap. Germline-derived CDR1 and CDR2 are SEHNR and FQNEAQ (reference sequence). The CDR3 DNA follows: TGTGCCAGCAGCTTATGGGCAGGGGTAAATGAAAAACTGTTTTTT. This sequence encodes CASSLWAGVNEKLFF.

This chain uses TRBV4-1 with TRBJ2-1, with 15 bases lining up with TRBD2. Germline trimming cut 4 bases from V and 4 bases from J; bases unmatched to any gene: 5. The germline V gene encodes CDR1 MGHRA and CDR2 YSYEKL. CDR3 length equals 17 residues. CDR3 sequence: CASSPGLAGGNYNEQFF. DNA for the CDR3: TGCGCCAGCAGCCCAGGACTAGCGGGAGGGAATTACAATGAGCAGTTCTTC.

V gene TRBV9 combines with J gene TRBJ2-3; 11 bases agree with TRBD2. Trimming removed 4 bases from V and 2 bases from J; junction bases left unmatched: 12. Germline loops: CDR1 SGDLS, CDR2 YYNGEE. This CDR3 spans 18 amino acids. DNA of the CDR3: TGTGCCAGCAGCCTAAGTTTGGGACTAGCGGAGACCACAGATACGCAGTATTTT. Its protein product is CASSLSLGLAETTDTQYF.

The rearrangement uses TRBV28 and TRBJ1-5, with TRBD1 matching over 9 bases. The length of the CDR3 is 15 residues. J gave up 2 bases and V 6 bases, and 5 bases lay outside the gene matches. Germline CDR1 and CDR2: MDHEN and SYDVKM. CDR3 coding DNA: TGTGCCAGCAGCAACAGGGGGCTAGGCAATCAGCCCCAGCATTTT. Translation: CASSNRGLGNQPQHF.

As to this clone: This may be a read error, as it is one base from a much larger clone. This chain uses TRBV6-5 with TRBJ2-3; 12 nucleotides match TRBD1. This CDR3 region has 15 residues. With 2 bases clipped from V and 4 bases from J, the junction kept 1 base outside the gene matches. CDR1 is MNHEY, CDR2 SVGAGI, per germline. CDR3 amino acids: CASSYGTGGADTQYF. The CDR3 nucleotides read TGTGCCAGCAGTTACGGGACAGGGGGCGCAGATACGCAGTATTTT.

The chain employs TRBV28 and TRBJ2-7; 8 bases fit TRBD2. With 3 bases clipped from V and 2 bases from J, the junction kept 6 bases outside the gene matches. The CDR3 extends over 15 amino acids. Germline V gives CDR1 MDHEN, CDR2 SYDVKM. CDR3 loop: CASSLRLAGPYEQYF. CDR3 DNA sequence: TGTGCCAGCAGTTTGCGGCTAGCGGGCCCCTACGAGCAGTACTTC.

With respect to this clone: A much larger clone lies one base from this, so it may be a read error. The V and J genes are TRBV4-1 and TRBJ2-7, with D possibly matching TRBD2 (6 bases). The CDR3 consists of 15 residues. Trimming pared 0 bases from V and 2 bases from J, leaving 11 bases between. Germline V lookup: CDR1 MGHRA, CDR2 YSYEKL. The CDR3 spells CASSQDWDSAYEQYF. For the CDR3, the DNA is TGCGCCAGCAGCCAAGATTGGGACTCCGCCTACGAGCAGTACTTC.

This sequence joins TRBV30 and TRBJ1-3, with D perhaps matching TRBD1 (6 bases). Germline-derived CDR1 and CDR2 are GTSNPN and SVGIG (reference sequence). The CDR3 loop spans 13 amino acids. Trimming took off 5 bases at V and 9 bases at J, with 17 bases between the two ends. CDR3 region: CAWDPSGDSTIYF. The CDR3 nucleotides are TGTGCCTGGGATCCTTCAGGGGATAGCACCATATATTTT.

V usage is TRBV27 and J usage is TRBJ2-7; 8 nucleotides align to TRBD2. The CDR3 runs 13 residues. J lost 3 bases, V lost 3 bases, and 1 base had no gene match. Germline V CDR1 and CDR2: MNHEY, SMNVEV (reference sequence). The CDR3 region has the DNA TGTGCCAGCAGTTTGACTAGCGACTACGAGCAGTACTTC. Protein sequence: CASSLTSDYEQYF.

The chain couples TRBV7-9 to TRBJ1-1; D possibly corresponds to TRBD1 (6 bases). This CDR3 region has 14 residues. CDR1 and CDR2 (germline): SEHNR, FQNEAQ (reference sequence). V was clipped by 1 base and J by 1 base, with 7 bases between them. The CDR3 region has the DNA TGTGCCAGCAGCTTAGAAGGGGGGAACACTGAAGCTTTCTTT. As protein: CASSLEGGNTEAFF.